The clone carrying this TCR beta chain was observed a handful of times. What it binds is unknown. The data originate from a study of response to subunit inactivated influenza vaccine. Study-level points and caveats: Authors suggested few new T cells are recruited by each seasonal influenza vaccination.

TCRdb re-analysed the RT-PCR reads in MiXCR, keeping a single row per CDR3 protein. In the table there are 200,000 to 250,000 distinct CDR3 sequences, 12% of which are singletons. The length of the CDR3 is 13 residues. CDR1 DFQATT and CDR2 SNEGSKA come from the germline V gene (reference sequence). Losses at the gene ends were 6 bases for V and 4 bases for J; bases not matched to a gene: 4. V gene TRBV20-1 combines with J gene TRBJ1-5; 9 bases fit TRBD1. The sample here was non-naive T cells sorted from PBMCs, taken 14 to 15 days before vaccination. This sequence originates from a middle-aged man who received an inactivated influenza vaccine. CDR3 sequence reads: CSAAGTGNQPQHF. The CDR3 nucleotides read TGCAGTGCAGCCGGGACAGGGAATCAGCCCCAGCATTTT.